This TCR beta chain is drawn from a study of regulatory T cells in long-lasting Graves disease. Study at large: Over 5 years of antithyroid drugs plus positive TSH receptor antibodies defined persistent Graves' disease. Overall study findings and caveats: Persistent patients had more shared public clonotypes (under 3,000) than new patients (about 1,000). Newly diagnosed Graves' patients had higher TCR diversity than persistent ones.

Time point reported: persistent/refractory GD, antithyroid drugs over 5 years with positive TRAb. PBMCs were the source of the RNA used for TCR sequencing. To make TCR beta libraries, researchers used iRepertoire HTBI primers and Arm-PCR of CDR3 regions. In TCRdb, the multiplex PCR reads were re-called with MiXCR into one record per CDR3 protein. This sample has hundreds of thousands of distinct CDR3 sequences, with 20% to 25% found just once. The CDR3 runs to 14 residues. Trimming at V came to 3 bases and at J to 5 bases, leaving 5 bases not matched to a gene. Germline CDR1 SGHRS, CDR2 YFSETQ. Points on this clonotype: Its antigen is unidentified.

V usage is TRBV5-1 and J usage is TRBJ2-3; 8 nucleotides line up with TRBD1. The clonotype was recovered from a female donor with Graves disease. This specimen consisted of peripheral blood mononuclear cells (PBMCs), obtained when the disease was refractory, from a patient treated with antithyroid drugs. The CDR3 here is CASSWADREDTQYF. In nucleotides, the CDR3 is TGCGCCAGCAGCTGGGCGGACAGGGAAGATACGCAGTATTTT.